This T cell receptor (beta chain) stems from a study of T and B cells in COVID-19 patients. Study information: COVID-19 patients gave peripheral blood either during active infection or after recovery. Median age was about 35 years in the recovered cohort and about 67 years in the active-infection cohort. Findings and caveats of the study: Sorted SARS-CoV-2-responsive or tetramer+ T cells and CD4+, regulatory and CD8+ subsets were not yet sequenced.

With respect to this clonotype: The antigen is undetermined.

Each TRB amplification used roughly 220-550 ng of genomic DNA from blood. This CDR3 has 15 amino acids. Trimming stripped 0 bases from V and 2 bases from J, with 10 bases between. BIOMED2 TRB-A/B primer pools were used in multiplex TRB PCR. Each CDR3 protein gets one entry after TCRdb re-called the multiplex PCR reads with MiXCR. The sample gives roughly 16,000 distinct CDR3 sequences, around 30% of which show up once; 1% to 1.5% is in the top ten. The rearrangement links TRBV12-3 or TRBV12-4 to TRBJ1-2; D perhaps matches TRBD1 (5 bases). Specimen: blood. This sequence was found in a human donor who had recovered from COVID-19. CDR3 sequence reads: CASSLALQVNYGYTF. The CDR3 coding sequence is TGTGCCAGCAGTTTAGCGTTACAGGTCAACTATGGCTACACCTTC.